Presented here are 21 T cell receptor beta chains from one specimen sequenced in a study of identical twins. Using its own MiXCR run on the 5' RACE reads, TCRdb lists one record per CDR3 protein. This table holds some 560,000 distinct CDR3 sequences, around a tenth found once. These sequences were also reported in another study, on yellow fever vaccine responses in identical twins.

Sequences were obtained from PBMCs. The receptor set was obtained from a woman younger than 30 in good health.

This clonotype occurred many times. The CDR3, as DNA: TGTGCCAGCAGCTTCCTGGGACAGATATACAATGAGCAGTTCTTC. It yields the protein CASSFLGQIYNEQFF. The chain links TRBV7-2 to TRBJ2-1; 7 positions match TRBD1. The CDR3 totals 15 residues. V shed 3 bases, J shed 4 bases, and the junction held 6 bases outside the gene matches. Germline CDR1 SGHTA, CDR2 FQGNSA.

The chain combines TRBV7-8 with TRBJ2-1; D is uncertain. Germline loops: CDR1 SGHVS, CDR2 FQNEAQ. The CDR3 runs to 12 residues. Trimming left V 5 bases short and J 10 bases short, with 12 bases between. The CDR3 DNA reads TGTGCCAGCAGCGGGGAACTCGAGGAGCAGTTCTTC. Translated, it gives CASSGELEEQFF.

This clonotype was counted many times. V and J are TRBV12-3 or TRBV12-4 and TRBJ2-7; no firm D call. This CDR3 contains 11 residues. Trimming took off 0 bases at V and 7 bases at J, with 4 bases between the two ends. CDR3 amino acids: CASSLAREQYF. The DNA of the CDR3 is TGTGCCAGCAGTTTAGCGAGGGAGCAGTACTTC.

This rearrangement joins TRBV14 to TRBJ2-3; D is uncertain. Germline CDR1 is SGHDN and CDR2 is FVKESK. V lost 1 base and J lost 5, with 16 bases in between. CDR3 length equals 16 residues. CDR3 loop: CASSQAGPPVIDTQYF. DNA of the CDR3: TGTGCCAGCAGCCAAGCTGGACCCCCGGTCATAGATACGCAGTATTTT.

The rearrangement uses TRBV3-1 and TRBJ2-2; 14 bases match TRBD2. The CDR3 contains 18 residues. The ends lost 3 bases at V and 1 base at J; junction bases unmatched: 4. Germline-derived CDR1 and CDR2 are LGHDT and YNNKEL (reference sequence). As DNA, the CDR3 is TGTGCCAGCAGCCAGGGACTAGCGGGGGCCGTGAACACCGGGGAGCTGTTTTTT. The encoded protein is CASSQGLAGAVNTGELFF.

The sample holds many counts of this clonotype. The chain is built from TRBV5-6 and TRBJ1-2, with D perhaps matching TRBD1 (6 bases). The ends were cut back, 0 bases at V and 7 bases at J, with 10 bases in the middle. The CDR3 is 13 amino acids. Germline-derived CDR1 and CDR2 are SGHDT and YYEEEE. The CDR3 loop reads CASSLAGDGGYTF. Here the CDR3 DNA reads TGTGCCAGCAGCTTGGCAGGGGATGGTGGCTACACCTTC.

This clonotype is classed as medium-sized. This sequence joins TRBV4-2 and TRBJ2-2; D gene uncertain. The CDR3 spans 14 residues. The germline V gene has CDR1 LGHNA and CDR2 YNFKEQ. Trimming left V 3 bases short and J 2 bases short, with 7 bases between. The CDR3 is CASSQAPNTGELFF. The CDR3 DNA is TGTGCCAGCAGCCAGGCTCCAAACACCGGGGAGCTGTTTTTT.

Only a few counts were recorded for this clonotype. V usage is TRBV11-1 and J usage is TRBJ2-2; D call uncertain. CDR3 length equals 17 residues. In germline, CDR1 is SGHAT, CDR2 FQDESV (reference sequence). V gave up 5 bases and J gave up 0 bases, with 16 bases separating them. Written as DNA, the CDR3 is TGTGCCAGCAGCCCTCTCACCTCAACACCGAACACCGGGGAGCTGTTTTTT. Residues: CASSPLTSTPNTGELFF.

This clonotype was observed a few times. The rearrangement uses TRBV28 and TRBJ1-1, with a weak D call TRBD1 (5 bases). CDR3 length equals 16 residues. The V end lost 5 bases, the J end lost 3 bases, and 19 bases lay between the germline ends. CDR1 is MDHEN and CDR2 is SYDVKM in the germline V gene. This CDR3 is CASSAPRVGGDTEAFF. CDR3 coding DNA: TGTGCCAGCAGTGCCCCCCGCGTGGGGGGTGACACTGAAGCTTTCTTT.

This clonotype came up many times. This sequence joins TRBV12-3 or TRBV12-4 and TRBJ1-1; D is perhaps TRBD1 (5 bases). V gave up 1 base and J gave up 11 bases, with 14 bases separating them. This CDR3 is built from 13 residues. In nucleotides, the CDR3 is TGTGCCAGCAGTTTAGAGGTGGGGACGGTGGCTTTCTTT. This translates into CASSLEVGTVAFF.

This clonotype appeared a few times. The V call is TRBV3-1, the J call TRBJ1-5; tentative D call: TRBD1 (5 bases). CDR1 LGHDT and CDR2 YNNKEL come from the germline V gene (reference sequence). Trimming removed 1 base from V and 11 bases from J, with 15 bases in between. The CDR3 runs 14 residues. The CDR3 protein is CASSQGGQGSAQHF. CDR3 DNA: TGTGCCAGCAGCCAAGGAGGTCAGGGTTCAGCCCAGCATTTT. Variable domain in full (rest from reference TRBV3-1 and TRBJ1-5): DTAVSQTPKYLVTQMGNDKSIKCEQNLGHDTMYWYKQDSKKFLKIMFSYNNKELIINETVPNRFSPKSPDKAHLNLHINSLELGDSAVYFCASSQGGQGSAQHFGDGTRLSIL.

J is TRBJ1-1 and V is TRBV10-3, with D possibly matching TRBD1 (5 bases). The germline V gene encodes CDR1 ENHRY and CDR2 SYGVKD. V was cut by 11 bases and J by 5 bases, with 21 bases left in between. The CDR3 sequence is 14 residues long. The CDR3 sequence: CAARTRELETEAFF. Written as DNA, the CDR3 is TGTGCCGCCCGGACAAGGGAATTGGAAACTGAAGCTTTCTTT.

The V call is TRBV13, the J call TRBJ1-2, with 10 bases matching TRBD1. The V gene end was trimmed by 10 bases and the J gene end by 2 bases; junction bases not matched to a gene: 22. CDR3 length equals 19 residues. Germline CDR1 reads PRHDT; CDR2 reads FYEKMQ (reference sequence). CDR3 in amino acids: CAISPQGQGIKLVNYGYTF. The CDR3 region has the DNA TGTGCCATCAGTCCTCAGGGACAGGGGATCAAGTTGGTCAACTATGGCTACACCTTC.

Many counts were recorded for this clonotype. The chain combines TRBV27 with TRBJ2-1, with 11 bases fitting TRBD2. This CDR3 has 14 residues. J was trimmed by 3 bases and V by 9 bases; bases with no gene match: 4. Germline V gene data show CDR1 as MNHEY and CDR2 as SMNVEV (reference sequence). CDR3 sequence (DNA): TGTGCCAGTACCGGGACTAGCGGCTACAATGAGCAGTTCTTC. This sequence encodes CASTGTSGYNEQFF.

Ten or more counts support this clonotype. This rearrangement joins TRBV28 to TRBJ2-7; D ambiguous. This CDR3 comprises 12 residues. The V and J ends lost 2 bases and 13 bases respectively, with 15 bases between them. Germline V gene data show CDR1 as MDHEN and CDR2 as SYDVKM. The CDR3 here is CASSLRSSKNYF. The CDR3 region has the DNA TGTGCCAGCAGTTTAAGGAGTAGCAAGAACTACTTC.

This chain links TRBV12-3 or TRBV12-4 with TRBJ2-7, with D unresolved. The CDR3 is made up of 11 amino acids. Trimming removed 3 bases from V and 6 bases from J, with 6 bases in between. CDR3 coding DNA: TGTGCCAGCAGTTTTAGATTCGAGCAGTACTTC. It translates to CASSFRFEQYF.

The chain uses TRBV28 and TRBJ1-6; 7 bases fit TRBD1. V lost 5 bases and J lost 7; bases outside the gene matches: 11. Germline V lookup: CDR1 MDHEN, CDR2 SYDVKM. This CDR3 contains 16 residues. CDR3 loop: CASSPRPTTGNSPLHF. For the CDR3, the DNA is TGTGCCAGCAGTCCGCGACCGACGACAGGGAATTCACCCCTCCACTTT.

The genes are TRBV19 and TRBJ2-5; 11 nucleotides match TRBD2. Trimming at V came to 3 bases and at J to 4 bases, leaving 4 bases not matched to a gene. CDR3 size: 15 residues. Per the germline V gene, CDR1 is LNHDA and CDR2 is SQIVND (reference sequence). The CDR3 DNA reads as TGTGCCAGTAGTATTGACACTAGCGGGAGAGAGACCCAGTACTTC. Its translation is CASSIDTSGRETQYF.

This clonotype has just a few counts. Here the CDR3 DNA reads TGTGCCAGCAGCTTTCAGGGAGTGCGGGAGCAGTACTTC. Its translation is CASSFQGVREQYF. The V call is TRBV7-3, the J call TRBJ2-7; the D call may be TRBD1 or TRBD2 (5 bases each). Trimming took off 3 bases at V and 7 bases at J, with 13 bases between the two ends. CDR3 length equals 13 residues. Germline V gene data show CDR1 as SGHTA and CDR2 as FQGTGA.

This clonotype was seen more than once but under ten times. The chain combines TRBV27 with TRBJ2-1; 9 nucleotides match TRBD2. The CDR3 length is 15 residues. The V and J ends lost 6 bases and 4 bases, in that order; junction bases with no gene match: 7. The germline gives CDR1 MNHEY, CDR2 SMNVEV (reference sequence). The CDR3 is CASRAGGPIYNEQFF. The CDR3 bases are TGTGCCAGCAGGGCGGGGGGGCCAATATACAATGAGCAGTTCTTC.

This clonotype occurred a few times. The CDR3 nucleotides are TGTGCCAGCAGCCAAGAAGTCACCCAAGAGACCCAGTACTTC. Its protein is CASSQEVTQETQYF. V usage is TRBV3-1 and J usage is TRBJ2-5; D uncertain. The germline gives CDR1 LGHDT, CDR2 YNNKEL (reference sequence). Between the trimmed V and J ends, which lost 0 bases and 1 base, there was a span of 6 bases. The CDR3 runs to 14 residues.